One sample yielded the 26 T cell receptor beta chains listed below, sequenced in a study of cytomegalovirus exposure and HLA in healthy donors. In the PCR, 60 Vbeta and 13 Jbeta primers were used. Clones were read by immunoSEQ multiplex PCR, and TCRdb kept only the in-frame ones, dropping some. The sample includes 90,000 to 95,000 clones, roughly 80% of them seen just once. What was sequenced was PBMCs. Every receptor here comes from a girl aged 2-15 years in good health and CMV-seropositive.

This clone was detected a few times. V gene TRBV18 combines with J gene TRBJ2-1, with a weak D call TRBD2 (6 bases). Germline V lookup: CDR1 KGHSH, CDR2 LQKENI. With 3 bases removed from V and 0 bases from J, the gap between germline ends came to 9 bases. The CDR3 runs 15 residues. CDR3 residues: CASSPLAFSYNEQFF. The CDR3, as DNA: TGTGCCAGCTCACCGCTAGCGTTCTCCTACAATGAGCAGTTCTTC.

Turning to this clone: This specimen includes other DNA sequences encoding the same CDR3. The J gene is TRBJ1-5, the V gene TRBV19; D is ambiguous. The CDR3 is 15 amino acids. With 1 base removed from V and 0 bases from J, the gap between germline ends came to 7 bases. Germline-derived CDR1 and CDR2 are LNHDA and SQIVND (reference sequence). The CDR3 DNA follows: TGTGCCAGTAGTATAGCAGGATATAGCAATCAGCCCCAGCATTTT. It encodes CASSIAGYSNQPQHF.

The V gene is TRBV28, the J gene TRBJ2-7; D is perhaps TRBD2 (5 bases). Germline CDR1 is MDHEN and CDR2 is SYDVKM. The CDR3 covers 14 residues. V was trimmed by 5 bases and J by 6 bases, leaving 17 bases between them. The CDR3 spells CASSTLGVVPEQYF. The CDR3 DNA sequence: TGTGCCAGCAGTACCCTCGGGGTGGTTCCCGAGCAGTACTTC.

The V call is TRBV28, the J call TRBJ2-7; 7 bases match TRBD2. The CDR3 runs 14 residues. Unmatched junction bases numbered 5, after V lost 6 bases and J lost 0 bases. From germline, CDR1 is MDHEN and CDR2 SYDVKM. CDR3 bases: TGTGCCAGCAGGGGGGGGTATAGCTCCTACGAGCAGTACTTC. Encoded protein: CASRGGYSSYEQYF. The whole variable domain, remainder taken from reference TRBV28 and TRBJ2-7, is DVKVTQSSRYLVKRTGEKVFLECVQDMDHENMFWYRQDPGLGLRLIYFSYDVKMKEKGDIPEGYSVSREKKERFSLILESASTNQTSMYLCASRGGYSSYEQYFGPGTRLTVT.

The genes are TRBV7-2 and TRBJ1-5; D ambiguous. The germline gives CDR1 SGHTA, CDR2 FQGNSA. The ends were cut back, 5 bases at V and 2 bases at J, with 10 bases in the middle. The CDR3 is 14 residues long. This chain's CDR3 is CASSPFTGNQPQHF. Written as DNA, the CDR3 is TGTGCCAGCAGCCCCTTTACTGGCAATCAGCCCCAGCATTTT.

The chain couples TRBV11-2 to TRBJ1-1, with D uncertain. In germline, CDR1 is SGHAT, CDR2 FQNNGV. The CDR3 has 13 amino acids. V was shortened by 5 bases and J by 8 bases, with 15 bases between the two germline ends. For the CDR3, the DNA is TGTGCCAGCAGCGCGGACGTAAGAGGGGAAGCTTTCTTT. The encoded protein is CASSADVRGEAFF.

The V call is TRBV27, the J call TRBJ2-7; D is ambiguous. The CDR3 is 13 amino acids. Germline V gene data show CDR1 as MNHEY and CDR2 as SMNVEV (reference sequence). V lost 4 bases to trimming and J lost 3 bases, with 10 bases between them. The CDR3 reads CASSYKAGYEQYF. As DNA, the CDR3 is TGTGCCAGCAGTTATAAGGCAGGCTACGAGCAGTACTTC.

This clone has more than one count but fewer than ten. The chain is built from TRBV5-1 and TRBJ2-2, with a possible D match to TRBD1 (5 bases). The CDR3 covers 16 residues. Germline V gene lookup returns CDR1 SGHRS and CDR2 YFSETQ. Trimming took off 0 bases at V and 3 bases at J, with 12 bases between the two ends. CDR3 sequence reads: CASSLDRPRDTGELFF. The CDR3 bases are TGCGCCAGCAGCTTGGACAGGCCACGGGACACCGGGGAGCTGTTTTTT. Drawing the rest from reference TRBV5-1 and TRBJ2-2, the complete variable domain is KAGVTQTPRYLIKTRGQQVTLSCSPISGHRSVSWYQQTPGQGLQFLFEYFSETQRNKGNFPGRFSGRQFSNSRSEMNVSTLELGDSALYLCASSLDRPRDTGELFFGEGSRLTVL.

The V call is TRBV7-9, the J call TRBJ2-7; possible D gene TRBD2, 6 bases. In germline, CDR1 is SEHNR, CDR2 FQNEAQ (reference sequence). Trimming pared 7 bases from V and 0 bases from J, leaving 22 bases between. The length of the CDR3 is 17 residues. CDR3 DNA sequence: TGTGCCAGCATCCTTCACCCCACTAGCTGGAGCTCCTACGAGCAGTACTTC. This encodes CASILHPTSWSSYEQYF.

The genes are TRBV2 and TRBJ2-2, with D possibly being TRBD1 (6 bases). The V and J ends lost 2 bases and 3 bases respectively, with 10 bases between them. The CDR3 covers 15 residues. CDR1 and CDR2 from the germline V gene are SNHLY and FYNNEI. The CDR3 coding sequence is TGTGCCAGCAGTGAACGGAAGGGGGACACCGGGGAGCTGTTTTTT. Protein product: CASSERKGDTGELFF.

V usage is TRBV6-5 and J usage is TRBJ2-7, with D tentatively TRBD1 (5 bases). This CDR3 is 15 amino acids long. The germline CDR1 and CDR2 sequences are MNHEY and SVGAGI. V lost 5 bases to trimming and J lost 0 bases, with 14 bases between them. CDR3 sequence: CASSQGYGNSYEQYF. The CDR3 nucleotides read TGTGCCAGCAGTCAGGGATACGGAAACTCCTACGAGCAGTACTTC.

The chain has TRBV30 and TRBJ1-1; D might be TRBD1 (5 bases). Germline assignment: CDR1 GTSNPN and CDR2 SVGIG (reference sequence). This CDR3 region has 14 residues. V gave up 6 bases and J gave up 0 bases, with 14 bases separating them. The CDR3 region is CACRPGNLNTEAFF. CDR3 in DNA: TGTGCCTGTAGACCAGGGAACCTGAACACTGAAGCTTTCTTT.

This chain links TRBV7-8 with TRBJ1-5, with TRBD1 matching over 7 bases. V was clipped by 5 bases and J by 2 bases; unmatched bases: 9. CDR3 length equals 16 residues. Per germline, CDR1 SGHVS and CDR2 FQNEAQ. The CDR3 DNA is TGTGCCAGCAGCCCAACCCGAGGACAGGGCAATCAGCCCCAGCATTTT. This sequence encodes CASSPTRGQGNQPQHF.

For the CDR3, the DNA is TGCGCCAGCAGCCCGGGAGGGGGCGCCGCTGAAGCTTTCTTT. Its protein is CASSPGGGAAEAFF. V usage is TRBV5-1 and J usage is TRBJ1-1; 7 nucleotides match TRBD1. Trimming took 4 bases from V and 6 from J; bases not matched to a gene: 9. Looked up from germline, CDR1 is SGHRS and CDR2 is YFSETQ. There are 14 residues in the CDR3.

The genes are TRBV2 and TRBJ2-7; TRBD2 matches 12 bases. The trim removed 7 bases at V and 4 bases at J, leaving 11 bases unmatched. The CDR3 contains 16 residues. The germline V gene encodes CDR1 SNHLY and CDR2 FYNNEI. The CDR3: CASTMTSGSSRYEQYF. CDR3 in DNA: TGTGCCAGCACTATGACTAGCGGGAGTTCTCGATACGAGCAGTACTTC.

The CDR3 DNA reads as TGTGCCAGCATTTACCTCCTAGCGGGAGTGGGTGATACGCAGTATTTT. Translated: CASIYLLAGVGDTQYF. The genes are TRBV5-8 and TRBJ2-3; TRBD2 matches at 10 bases. The length of the CDR3 is 16 residues. V gave up 6 bases and J gave up 6 bases; unmatched junction bases: 13. Germline values: CDR1 SGHTS, CDR2 YDEGEE.

The V gene is TRBV5-6, the J gene TRBJ2-7, with 11 bases identical to TRBD2. CDR1 and CDR2 (germline): SGHDT, YYEEEE. The J segment lost 1 base and the V segment lost 3 bases, leaving 6 bases of the junction unmatched. This CDR3 comprises 16 residues. DNA of the CDR3: TGTGCCAGCAGCTCTCTTAGCGGGAGGGAATCCTACGAGCAGTACTTC. Its protein is CASSSLSGRESYEQYF.

The chain couples TRBV6-5 to TRBJ1-2, with 7 positions matching TRBD1. There are 15 residues in the CDR3. V trimming: 0 bases; J trimming: 8 bases; junction bases outside the gene matches: 9. Germline lookup yields CDR1 MNHEY and CDR2 SVGAGI. CDR3 sequence: CASSYSKTGWVGYTF. The CDR3 DNA reads TGTGCCAGCAGTTACTCGAAGACAGGGTGGGTAGGCTACACCTTC.

A few counts support this clone. The chain is built from TRBV4-2 and TRBJ2-7; D not resolved. The CDR3 has 13 amino acids. The V and J ends lost 5 bases and 5 bases respectively, with 13 bases between them. Germline V gene sequence: CDR1 LGHNA, CDR2 YNFKEQ. The CDR3 sequence is CASSSRGTNEQYF. The CDR3 region has the DNA TGTGCCAGCAGCTCCAGAGGTACCAACGAGCAGTACTTC.

The gene calls are TRBV7-2 and TRBJ1-3; D is possibly TRBD1 (6 bases). Germline V gene data show CDR1 as SGHTA and CDR2 as FQGNSA. CDR3 length: 15 amino acids. Trimming shortened V by 5 bases and J by 2 bases, and 13 bases separated the two germline ends. Here the CDR3 reads CASSQQGPPGNTIYF. The CDR3 DNA sequence: TGTGCCAGCAGCCAACAGGGACCCCCTGGAAACACCATATATTTT. Full variable domain (missing parts from reference TRBV7-2 and TRBJ1-3): GAGVSQSPSNKVTEKGKDVELRCDPISGHTALYWYRQSLGQGLEFLIYFQGNSAPDKSGLPSDRFSAERTGGSVSTLTIQRTQQEDSAVYLCASSQQGPPGNTIYFGEGSWLTVV.

The chain recombines TRBV7-9 with TRBJ1-2; D remains ambiguous. V lost 1 base, J lost 7 bases, and 7 bases lay in between. Germline CDR1 and CDR2: SEHNR and FQNEAQ (reference sequence). The CDR3 sequence is 12 residues long. The CDR3 sequence: CASSLGEGGYTF. Written as DNA, the CDR3 is TGTGCCAGCAGCTTAGGGGAGGGTGGCTACACCTTC.

V and J are TRBV5-1 and TRBJ2-7; TRBD1 aligns across 10 bases. The V gene's germline CDR1 is SGHRS and CDR2 YFSETQ. The ends lost 2 bases at V and 2 bases at J; junction bases unmatched: 7. The CDR3 runs 16 residues. Here the CDR3 reads CASSLVSGTGAYEQYF. CDR3 DNA sequence: TGCGCCAGCAGCTTAGTATCCGGGACAGGGGCCTACGAGCAGTACTTC.

V is TRBV5-1 and J is TRBJ1-1; 9 bases fit TRBD1. This CDR3 has 16 residues. Trimming removed 5 bases from V and 7 bases from J; junction bases left unmatched: 15. Germline-derived CDR1 and CDR2 are SGHRS and YFSETQ. CDR3 DNA: TGCGCCAGCAGATCGACAGGGGGAGGAGGCTGGGGTGAAGCTTTCTTT. Its protein product is CASRSTGGGGWGEAFF.

This chain joins TRBV28 and TRBJ2-4, with D uncertain. In germline, CDR1 is MDHEN, CDR2 SYDVKM. The CDR3 has 13 amino acids. V lost 7 bases and J lost 4, with 11 bases in between. Here the CDR3 reads CASTPAGKNIQYF. CDR3 DNA sequence: TGTGCCAGCACCCCGGCAGGAAAAAACATTCAGTACTTC.

The chain recombines TRBV14 with TRBJ1-2; TRBD1 might be the D (6 bases). This CDR3 comprises 12 residues. CDR1 and CDR2 (germline): SGHDN, FVKESK. V lost 4 bases and J lost 4, with 7 bases in between. The CDR3 protein is CASSRDTYGYTF. CDR3 in DNA: TGTGCCAGCAGCCGGGACACCTATGGCTACACCTTC.

CDR3: CASSLSQIGENEQFF. As DNA, the CDR3 is TGTGCCAGCAGTTTGTCGCAAATAGGGGAAAATGAGCAGTTCTTC. The rearrangement uses TRBV27 and TRBJ2-1, with D maybe TRBD1 (5 bases). Germline V gives CDR1 MNHEY, CDR2 SMNVEV (reference sequence). V gave up 3 bases and J gave up 7 bases, with 16 bases separating them. The CDR3 runs 15 residues.